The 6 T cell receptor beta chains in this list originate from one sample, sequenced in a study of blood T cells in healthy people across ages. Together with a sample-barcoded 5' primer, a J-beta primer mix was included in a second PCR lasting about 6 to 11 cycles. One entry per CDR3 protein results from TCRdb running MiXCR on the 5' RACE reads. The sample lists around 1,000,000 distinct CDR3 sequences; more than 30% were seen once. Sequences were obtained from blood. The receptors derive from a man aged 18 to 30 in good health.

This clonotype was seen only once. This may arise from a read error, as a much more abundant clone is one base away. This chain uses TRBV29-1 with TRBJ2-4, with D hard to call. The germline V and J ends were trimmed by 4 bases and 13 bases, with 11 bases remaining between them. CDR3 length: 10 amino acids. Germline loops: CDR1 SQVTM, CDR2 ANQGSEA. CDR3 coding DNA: TGCAGCGTTGGTAACAATGAGCAGTACTTC. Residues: CSVGNNEQYF.

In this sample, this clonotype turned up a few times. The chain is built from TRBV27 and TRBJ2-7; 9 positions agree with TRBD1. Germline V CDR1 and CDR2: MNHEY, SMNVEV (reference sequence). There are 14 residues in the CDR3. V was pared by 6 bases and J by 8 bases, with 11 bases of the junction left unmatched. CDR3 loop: CASSPRGQGYKQYF. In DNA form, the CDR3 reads TGTGCCAGCAGCCCTAGGGGACAGGGCTATAAGCAGTACTTC.

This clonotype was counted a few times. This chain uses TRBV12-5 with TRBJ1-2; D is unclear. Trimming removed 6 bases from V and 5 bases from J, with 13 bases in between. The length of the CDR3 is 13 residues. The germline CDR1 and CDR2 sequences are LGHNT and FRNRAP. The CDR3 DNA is TGTGCTAGTGGACTTTTAGGAGGATATGGCTACACCTTC. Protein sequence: CASGLLGGYGYTF.

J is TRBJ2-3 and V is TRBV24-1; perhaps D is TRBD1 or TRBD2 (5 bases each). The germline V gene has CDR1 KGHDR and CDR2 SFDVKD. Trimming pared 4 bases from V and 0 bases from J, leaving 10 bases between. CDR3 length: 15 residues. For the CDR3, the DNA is TGTGCCACCAGTGAGGGACGCGTTAGCACAGATACGCAGTATTTT. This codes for CATSEGRVSTDTQYF.

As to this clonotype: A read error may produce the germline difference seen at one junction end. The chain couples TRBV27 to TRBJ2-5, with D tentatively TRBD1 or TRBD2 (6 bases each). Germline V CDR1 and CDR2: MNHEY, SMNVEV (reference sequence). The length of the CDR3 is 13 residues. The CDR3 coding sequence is TGTGCCAGCATGAGGGGGGATCAAGAGGCCCAGTACTTC. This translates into CASMRGDQEAQYF.

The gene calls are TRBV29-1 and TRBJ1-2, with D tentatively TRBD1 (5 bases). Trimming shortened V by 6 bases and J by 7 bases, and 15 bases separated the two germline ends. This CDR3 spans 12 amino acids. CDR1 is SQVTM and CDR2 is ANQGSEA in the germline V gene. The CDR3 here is CSVSRERSGYTF. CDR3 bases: TGCAGCGTGTCCAGGGAAAGATCTGGCTACACCTTC. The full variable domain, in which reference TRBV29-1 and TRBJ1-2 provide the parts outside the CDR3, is SAVISQKPSRDICQRGTSLTIQCQVDSQVTMMFWYRQQPGQSLTLIATANQGSEATYESGFVIDKFPISRPNLTFSTLTVSNMSPEDSSIYLCSVSRERSGYTFGSGTRLTVV.